The T cell receptor (beta chain) described here comes from a study of technical replicates of blood from a few donors. Sequencing used immunoSEQ multiplex PCR; TCRdb keeps in-frame clones, though not all of them. The data contain 80,000 to 95,000 clones, 85% to 95% of them singletons. V was cut by 6 bases and J by 4 bases, with 17 bases left in between. The CDR3 has 15 residues. Looked up from germline, CDR1 is WSHSY and CDR2 is SAAADI. The chain uses TRBV10-2 and TRBJ2-3; D is unclear. The clonotype was recovered from a human donor in good health. Material: T cells isolated from PBMCs. In DNA, the CDR3 is TGCGCCAGCAGGTCGGGTACCCACTTGGCAGATACGCAGTATTTT. Amino acids: CASRSGTHLADTQYF.